A selection of T cell receptor beta chains follows, all from one sample in a study of blood T cell repertoires in COVID-19. TCRdb's table, derived via immunoSEQ multiplex PCR, lists solely in-frame clones and lacks some. The sample includes about 100,000 clones, around 87% of them seen just once. What was sequenced was peripheral blood. These receptors originate from a woman aged 30 to 39 with acute or convalescent COVID-19. CDR3s include the opening cysteine and the closing phenylalanine or tryptophan. Each record gives: J gene, clone size, D gene, V gene, CDR3 DNA, CDR3 protein. D genes are given only for firm matches. Clone size appears in some rows only: once, few, many, or a class for an expanded clone.

TRBJ2-2 NA NA TRBV6-2/TRBV6-3 TGTGCCAGCAGTTACGATCCGGTAATACGGTCAAGTGGGGAGCTGTTTTTT CASSYDPVIRSSGELFF
TRBJ2-1 NA TRBD2 TRBV5-4 TGTGCCAGCAGCTTAAACATGGGGACTAGCGGGGGGAGTTACAATGAGCAGTTCTTC CASSLNMGTSGGSYNEQFF
TRBJ1-6 NA NA TRBV5-1 TGCGCCAGCAGCTTGGGGGCCCTTAATTCACCCCTCCACTTT CASSLGALNSPLHF
TRBJ2-7 few TRBD1 TRBV6-2/TRBV6-3 TGTGCCAGCAGTTCCGACAGGGGAGTACCCTACGAGCAGTACTTC CASSSDRGVPYEQYF
TRBJ2-7 NA TRBD1 TRBV13 TGTGCCAGCAGCCCAGGGACAGGGGTCGACGAGCAGTACTTC CASSPGTGVDEQYF
TRBJ2-3 NA TRBD2 TRBV5-6 TGTGCCAGCAGCTTGGGCTTAGCGGGGCCCCCAGCGGGGTATTTT CASSLGLAGPPAGYF
TRBJ1-4 NA TRBD1 TRBV27 TGTGCCAGCAGAAAGACAGGGGGCGTTGAAAAACTGTTTTTT CASRKTGGVEKLFF
TRBJ2-7 NA TRBD1 TRBV27 TGTGCCACCCGGACAGGGGATTACGAGCAGTACTTC CATRTGDYEQYF
TRBJ2-7 once TRBD2 TRBV10-2 TGCGCCAGCGGCGGGGGCTACGAGCAGTACTTC CASGGGYEQYF
TRBJ2-6 NA NA TRBV4-1 TGCGCCAGCAGCCTTACAGGGTTCACTGGGGCCAACGTCCTGACTTTC CASSLTGFTGANVLTF
TRBJ2-3 NA TRBD2 TRBV7-9 TGTGCCAGCAGCCCCGGACGACTAGCGGCCACAGATACGCAGTATTTT CASSPGRLAATDTQYF
TRBJ1-2 once TRBD1 TRBV6-5 TGTGCCAGCAGTTACTCGGTCTCGGGGACAGTCTTTGGCTACACCTTC CASSYSVSGTVFGYTF
TRBJ1-6 NA NA TRBV11-2 TGTGCCAGCAGCTTAATATGGGACTTAACTTATAATTCACCCCTCCACTTT CASSLIWDLTYNSPLHF
TRBJ2-7 NA TRBD2 TRBV5-6 TGTGCCAGCAGCTTAAGATTGAGCGGGGGGGCCTACGAGCAGTACTTC CASSLRLSGGAYEQYF
TRBJ1-2 NA TRBD1 TRBV5-1 TGCGCCAGCAGCTCACCTCGGACAGGGGGAAATAACTATGGCTACACCTTC CASSSPRTGGNNYGYTF
TRBJ2-7 once NA TRBV27 TGTGCCAGCAGTTCCCGAGGGATTAGCTCCTACGAGCAGTACTTC CASSSRGISSYEQYF
TRBJ1-1 NA TRBD1 TRBV28 TGTGCCAGCAGTCGACCGCCCGGGACAGGGACTAACACTGAAGCTTTCTTT CASSRPPGTGTNTEAFF
TRBJ1-6 NA NA TRBV10-3 TGTGCCATCAGCCCGTTACAGGATTCACCCCTCCACTTT CAISPLQDSPLHF
TRBJ1-1 NA NA TRBV28 TGTGCCAGCAGTCCTTATATCCTCGGGAAAAACACTGAAGCTTTCTTT CASSPYILGKNTEAFF
TRBJ1-1 NA TRBD1 TRBV28 TGTGCCAGCAGTTCAGGGGGGAAAAGGGACACTGAAGCTTTCTTT CASSSGGKRDTEAFF
TRBJ2-7 once TRBD1 TRBV2 TGTGCCAGCAGCCGACAGGGCTATAACATTGAGCAGTACTTC CASSRQGYNIEQYF
TRBJ1-2 NA NA TRBV28 TGTGCCAGCAGTTTTGGTCAGCCGAGGGACTATGGCTACACCTTC CASSFGQPRDYGYTF
TRBJ2-3 NA NA TRBV12-3/TRBV12-4 TGTGCCAGCAGCCCCCGACATCTTACGCAGTATTTT CASSPRHLTQYF
TRBJ2-1 NA TRBD2 TRBV7-3 TGTGCCAGCAGCTTAAGGTCTAGCGGATACAATGAGCAGTTCTTC CASSLRSSGYNEQFF
TRBJ1-1 NA NA TRBV7-9 TGTGCCAGCAGAGGGGCTAAGAACACTGAAGCTTTCTTT CASRGAKNTEAFF
TRBJ1-5 few NA TRBV2 TGTGCCAGCAGTGAGGGAGGAAGCAATCAGCCCCAGCATTTT CASSEGGSNQPQHF
TRBJ2-7 once NA TRBV2 TGTGCCAGCAGTGCAGACGAGCAGTACTTC CASSADEQYF